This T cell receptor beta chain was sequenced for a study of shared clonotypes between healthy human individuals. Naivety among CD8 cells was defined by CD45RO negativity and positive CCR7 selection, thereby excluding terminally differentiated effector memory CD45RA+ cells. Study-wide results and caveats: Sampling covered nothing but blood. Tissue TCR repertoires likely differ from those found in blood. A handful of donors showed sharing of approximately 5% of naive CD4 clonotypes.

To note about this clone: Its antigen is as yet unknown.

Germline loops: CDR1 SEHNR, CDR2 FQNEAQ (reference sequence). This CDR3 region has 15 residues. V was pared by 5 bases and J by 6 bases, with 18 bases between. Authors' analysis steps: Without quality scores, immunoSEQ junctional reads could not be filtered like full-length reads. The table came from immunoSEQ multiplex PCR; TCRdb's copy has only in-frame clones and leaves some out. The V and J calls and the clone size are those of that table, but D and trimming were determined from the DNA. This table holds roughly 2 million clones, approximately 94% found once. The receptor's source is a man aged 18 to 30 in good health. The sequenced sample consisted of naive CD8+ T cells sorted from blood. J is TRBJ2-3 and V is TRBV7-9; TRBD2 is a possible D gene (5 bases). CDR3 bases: TGTGCCAGCAGCGTACTGTCGGAGGTTTGGGATACGCAGTATTTT. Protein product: CASSVLSEVWDTQYF.